This TCR beta chain originates from a study of preoperative IRX-2 immunotherapy in early breast cancer. Treatment denoted: preoperative locoregional IRX-2 cytokine immunotherapy. Samples came from a phase Ib trial of preoperative locoregional IRX-2 cytokine immunotherapy. The repertoire was sequenced with immunoSEQ multiplex PCR; TCRdb's copy has only in-frame clones and lacks some. The sample has some 32,000 clones, 75% to 90% seen once. This clone was found a few times. The CDR3 has 13 amino acids. Looked up from germline, CDR1 is KGHSH and CDR2 is LQKENI. The V end was cut by 2 bases, the J end by 2 bases, with 6 bases between.

The specimen comprised lymph node tissue, sampled from a patient treated with IRX-2 immunotherapy. This chain uses TRBV18 with TRBJ1-1, with D unresolved. This TCR derives from a human donor with breast cancer. CDR3 region: CASSPNGNTEAFF. DNA of the CDR3: TGTGCCAGCTCACCAAACGGCAACACTGAAGCTTTCTTT.